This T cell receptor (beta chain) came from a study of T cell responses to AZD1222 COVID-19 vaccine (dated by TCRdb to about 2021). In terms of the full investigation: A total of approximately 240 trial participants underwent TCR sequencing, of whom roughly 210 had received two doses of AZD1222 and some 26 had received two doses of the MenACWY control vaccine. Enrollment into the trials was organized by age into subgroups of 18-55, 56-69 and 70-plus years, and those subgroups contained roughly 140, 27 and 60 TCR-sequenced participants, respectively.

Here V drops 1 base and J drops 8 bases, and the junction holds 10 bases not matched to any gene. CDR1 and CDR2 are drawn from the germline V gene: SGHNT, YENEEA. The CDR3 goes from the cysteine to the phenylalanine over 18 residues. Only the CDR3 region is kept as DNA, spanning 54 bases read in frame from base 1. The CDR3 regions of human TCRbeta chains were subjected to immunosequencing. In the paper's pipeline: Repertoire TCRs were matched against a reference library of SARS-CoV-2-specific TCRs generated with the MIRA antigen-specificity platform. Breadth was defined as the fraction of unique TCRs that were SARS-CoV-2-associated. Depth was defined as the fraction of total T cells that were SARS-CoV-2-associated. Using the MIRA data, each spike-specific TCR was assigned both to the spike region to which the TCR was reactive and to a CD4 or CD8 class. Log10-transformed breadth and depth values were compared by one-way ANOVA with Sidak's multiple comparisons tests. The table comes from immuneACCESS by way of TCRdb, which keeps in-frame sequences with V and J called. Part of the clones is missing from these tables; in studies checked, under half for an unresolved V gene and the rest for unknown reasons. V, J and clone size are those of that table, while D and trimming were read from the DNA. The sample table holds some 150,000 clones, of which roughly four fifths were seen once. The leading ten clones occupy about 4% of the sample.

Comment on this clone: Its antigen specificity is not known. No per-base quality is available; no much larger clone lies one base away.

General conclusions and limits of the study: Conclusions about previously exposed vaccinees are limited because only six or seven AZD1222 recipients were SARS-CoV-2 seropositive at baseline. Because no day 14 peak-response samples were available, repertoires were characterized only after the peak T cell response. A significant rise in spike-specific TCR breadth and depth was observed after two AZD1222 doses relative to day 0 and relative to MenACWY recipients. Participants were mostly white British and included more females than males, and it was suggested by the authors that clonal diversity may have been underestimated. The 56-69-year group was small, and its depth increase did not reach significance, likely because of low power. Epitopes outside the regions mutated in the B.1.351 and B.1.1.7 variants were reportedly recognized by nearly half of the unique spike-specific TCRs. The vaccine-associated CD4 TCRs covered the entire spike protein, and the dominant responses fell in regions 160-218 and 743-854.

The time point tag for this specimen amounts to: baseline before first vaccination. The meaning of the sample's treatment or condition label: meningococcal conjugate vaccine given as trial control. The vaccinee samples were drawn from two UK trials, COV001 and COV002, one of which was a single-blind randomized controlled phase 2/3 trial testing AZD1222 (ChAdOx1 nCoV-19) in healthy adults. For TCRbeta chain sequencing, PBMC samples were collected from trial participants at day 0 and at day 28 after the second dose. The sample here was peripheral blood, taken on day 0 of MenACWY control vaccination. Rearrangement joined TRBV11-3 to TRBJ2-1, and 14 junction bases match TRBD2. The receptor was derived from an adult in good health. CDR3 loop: CASSLGRTSGGSADEQFF. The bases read TGTGCCAGCAGCTTAGGTCGGACTAGCGGGGGGTCGGCGGATGAGCAGTTCTTC.